The clone carrying this T cell receptor beta chain turned up a few times. The same CDR3 can be traced to other DNA sequences in this sample. The sample comes from a study of shared clonotypes between healthy human individuals. Looking at the study overall: A donor's plate count was three for CD4 naive and three for CD4 memory; CD8 naive had two and CD8 memory one.

At the deep level, the assay was run. Only in-frame clones appear in the TCRdb table, and some are missing; sequencing was by immunoSEQ multiplex PCR. The sample yields some 1.4 million clones, approximately 97% seen once. V was pared by 5 bases and J by 2 bases, with 2 bases of the junction left unmatched. Germline CDR1 and CDR2: SGHRS and YFSETQ. This CDR3 region has 13 residues. The rearrangement links TRBV5-1 to TRBJ2-3, with 7 positions matching TRBD2. Sequencing was carried out using naive CD4+ T cells sorted from blood. The subset here: CD45RA+ positively selected. The clonotype originates from a young man in good health. The CDR3: CASSLAVTDTQYF. CDR3 DNA: TGCGCCAGCAGTCTAGCGGTCACAGATACGCAGTATTTT.